This T cell receptor beta chain comes out of a study of cytomegalovirus exposure and HLA in healthy donors. General study findings and limits: The classifier reportedly diagnosed cytomegalovirus status with high sensitivity and specificity.

Concerning this clone itself: Its target is not known.

Libraries were prepared by immunoSEQ multiplex PCR; TCRdb keeps only in-frame clonotypes and omits some of them. The table lists 150,000 to 200,000 clones, around nine tenths of them singletons. The CDR3 contains 16 residues. Germline CDR1 and CDR2: MNHNY and SVGAGI (reference sequence). Trimming took 5 bases from V and 3 from J, leaving 17 bases between them. The TCR originated in a woman in her thirties in good health and CMV-seronegative. The rearrangement links TRBV6-6 to TRBJ2-1; tentative D call: TRBD1 (6 bases). Sample: PBMCs. CDR3 sequence: CASSKGPRTVYNEQFF. The DNA of the CDR3 is TGTGCCAGCAGTAAAGGGCCGAGGACAGTCTACAATGAGCAGTTCTTC.